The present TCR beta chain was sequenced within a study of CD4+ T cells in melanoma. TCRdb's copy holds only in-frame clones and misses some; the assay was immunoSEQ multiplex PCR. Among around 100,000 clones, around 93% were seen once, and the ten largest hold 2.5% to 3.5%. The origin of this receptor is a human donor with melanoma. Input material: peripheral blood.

For the CDR3, the DNA is TGTGCCAGCAGAGCGATGGGTGGGGCCAACGTCCTGACTTTC. Amino acids: CASRAMGGANVLTF. The V and J genes are TRBV2 and TRBJ2-6, with unresolved D. V gave up 6 bases and J gave up 3 bases, with 9 bases separating them. The CDR3 extends over 14 amino acids. CDR1 and CDR2 (germline): SNHLY, FYNNEI.